This T cell receptor (beta chain) was retrieved from a study of T cell repertoires in cytomegalovirus infection. Study context: HLA-B-restricted CMV epitopes that are well studied were used alongside recently identified HLA-C-restricted ones. Indications of both CMV infection and matching HLA type were provided by public TCR beta signatures. General study findings and limits: There were HLA-C-restricted CMV-specific TCR beta clonotypes dominating the ex vivo response.

TCRdb fed the reads into MiXCR, producing one record per CDR3 protein. The sample records hundreds of thousands of distinct CDR3 sequences, about 33% being singletons. A remark on this clonotype: What it binds is not known.

The sequencing here drew on cultured PBMCs, taken from culture after CMV antigen stimulation. The clonotype comes from a human donor in good health (CMV status not recorded). Some clones in this sample may be carry-over from other donors' samples.

For the CDR3, the DNA is TGCAGTGCCCAGGCGGGAAATAGCAATCAGCCCCAGCATTTT. Translation: CSAQAGNSNQPQHF. The chain is built from TRBV20-1 and TRBJ1-5; no definite D call. From germline, CDR1 is DFQATT and CDR2 SNEGSKA (reference sequence). The CDR3 spans 14 residues. Trimming stripped 6 bases from V and 0 bases from J, with 12 bases between.